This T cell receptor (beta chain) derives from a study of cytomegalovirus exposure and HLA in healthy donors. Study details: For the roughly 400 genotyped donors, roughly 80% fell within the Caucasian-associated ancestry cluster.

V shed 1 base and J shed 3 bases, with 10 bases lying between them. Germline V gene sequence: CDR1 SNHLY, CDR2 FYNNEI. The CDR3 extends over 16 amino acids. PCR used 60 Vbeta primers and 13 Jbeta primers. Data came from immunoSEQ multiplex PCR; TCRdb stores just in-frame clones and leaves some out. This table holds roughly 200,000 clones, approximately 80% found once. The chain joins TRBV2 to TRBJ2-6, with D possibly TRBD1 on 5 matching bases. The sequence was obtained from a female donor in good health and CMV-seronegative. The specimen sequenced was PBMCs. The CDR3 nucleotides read TGTGCCAGCAGTGAAGACTGGACAAGTGGGGCCAACGTCCTGACTTTC. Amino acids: CASSEDWTSGANVLTF.